Listed here are 27 T cell receptor beta chains from one sample, sequenced in a study of blood T cell repertoires in COVID-19. Libraries were prepared by immunoSEQ multiplex PCR; TCRdb keeps only in-frame clonotypes and omits some of them. The profile shows over 200,000 clones, over 75% of them singletons. The specimen sequenced was peripheral blood. These TCRs come from a man aged 40-49 years with active or convalescent COVID-19.

This sequence joins TRBV28 and TRBJ1-2; D unresolved. Trimming removed 0 bases from V and 6 bases from J, with 8 bases in between. This CDR3 region has 13 residues. Germline V gene lookup returns CDR1 MDHEN and CDR2 SYDVKM. CDR3 residues: CASSLWSGNGYTF. The CDR3 DNA reads as TGTGCCAGCAGTTTATGGTCCGGGAATGGCTACACCTTC.

This clone was recorded once. J is TRBJ1-2 and V is TRBV28, with a tentative D call TRBD1 (5 bases). Germline CDR1 and CDR2: MDHEN and SYDVKM. The germline V and J ends were trimmed by 4 bases and 0 bases, with 15 bases remaining between them. This CDR3 is built from 16 residues. The CDR3 protein is CASSWQGSPSNYGYTF. In DNA, the CDR3 is TGTGCCAGCAGTTGGCAGGGCTCCCCCTCTAACTATGGCTACACCTTC.

The rearrangement uses TRBV2 and TRBJ2-5; no clear D. This CDR3 has 11 amino acids. V lost 5 bases, J lost 5 bases, and 6 bases lay in between. Germline V lookup: CDR1 SNHLY, CDR2 FYNNEI. For the CDR3, the DNA is TGTGCCAGCAGTCTATCGGAGACCCAGTACTTC. Translation: CASSLSETQYF.

The V call is TRBV28, the J call TRBJ1-1; D might be TRBD1 (5 bases). The CDR3 contains 15 residues. The germline V and J ends were trimmed by 2 bases and 1 base, with 11 bases remaining between them. The V gene's germline CDR1 is MDHEN and CDR2 SYDVKM. The DNA for the CDR3 is TGTGCCAGCAGTTTAAGGGGTGTAAGGAACACTGAAGCTTTCTTT. Its translation is CASSLRGVRNTEAFF.

The chain couples TRBV18 to TRBJ2-4; 7 bases are a match to TRBD2. The germline gives CDR1 KGHSH, CDR2 LQKENI. V gave up 3 bases and J gave up 1 base; unmatched junction bases: 6. The CDR3 runs 16 residues. CDR3 loop: CASSPLAEWAKNIQYF. The CDR3 bases are TGTGCCAGCTCACCCCTAGCGGAGTGGGCCAAAAACATTCAGTACTTC.

V is TRBV4-1 and J is TRBJ2-5; 9 positions agree with TRBD1. This CDR3 contains 17 residues. Unmatched junction bases numbered 12, after V lost 3 bases and J lost 4 bases. Germline V gene data show CDR1 as MGHRA and CDR2 as YSYEKL. This chain's CDR3 is CASSHTPGQGLGETQYF. The CDR3 DNA follows: TGCGCCAGCAGCCATACCCCGGGACAGGGTTTGGGAGAGACCCAGTACTTC.

The chain joins TRBV28 to TRBJ2-7, with unresolved D. The CDR3 has 13 residues. The germline V and J ends were trimmed by 6 bases and 6 bases, with 15 bases remaining between them. Germline assignment: CDR1 MDHEN and CDR2 SYDVKM. In DNA form, the CDR3 reads TGTGCCAGCAGCTATCCGGGTCTCCGCGAGCAGTACTTC. Translation: CASSYPGLREQYF. The full variable domain, rest sourced from reference TRBV28 and TRBJ2-7, is DVKVTQSSRYLVKRTGEKVFLECVQDMDHENMFWYRQDPGLGLRLIYFSYDVKMKEKGDIPEGYSVSREKKERFSLILESASTNQTSMYLCASSYPGLREQYFGPGTRLTVT.

The genes are TRBV4-1 and TRBJ1-5; tentative D call: TRBD1 (6 bases). Trimming stripped 7 bases from V and 7 bases from J, with 20 bases between. Looked up from germline, CDR1 is MGHRA and CDR2 is YSYEKL. The CDR3 runs to 15 residues. The CDR3 nucleotides are TGCGCCAGCAACCAGGGATGGGGGGGCGACCAGCCCCAGCATTTT. Its translation: CASNQGWGGDQPQHF.

The chain joins TRBV9 to TRBJ2-5; D might be TRBD1 (5 bases). Per the germline V gene, CDR1 is SGDLS and CDR2 is YYNGEE. CDR3 length equals 16 residues. Trimming pared 4 bases from V and 0 bases from J, leaving 16 bases between. As DNA, the CDR3 is TGTGCCAGCAGCTCCCGACAGTCTCCGTACCAAGAGACCCAGTACTTC. Amino acid sequence: CASSSRQSPYQETQYF.

The gene calls are TRBV7-9 and TRBJ1-1, with D unresolved. V gave up 4 bases and J gave up 12 bases, with 21 bases separating them. The CDR3 has 14 amino acids. CDR1 and CDR2 from the germline V gene are SEHNR and FQNEAQ (reference sequence). DNA of the CDR3: TGTGCCAGCAGCTCATCAGGACCGCAAGCGGGGACTTTCTTT. Its protein is CASSSSGPQAGTFF.

The chain recombines TRBV2 with TRBJ1-2; weak D call: TRBD1 (5 bases). Germline V gene data show CDR1 as SNHLY and CDR2 as FYNNEI. This CDR3 is 12 amino acids long. V was clipped by 6 bases and J by 8 bases, with 13 bases between them. CDR3 in amino acids: CASRERGNGYTF. The CDR3 region has the DNA TGTGCCAGCAGGGAACGGGGGAACGGCTACACCTTC.

The rearrangement links TRBV4-1 to TRBJ1-1; 7 nucleotides align to TRBD1. Trimming at V came to 5 bases and at J to 5 bases, leaving 5 bases not matched to a gene. The germline gives CDR1 MGHRA, CDR2 YSYEKL. The CDR3 is 13 residues long. CDR3 in DNA: TGCGCCAGCAGCGAAACAGGGGATACTGAAGCTTTCTTT. It is translated as CASSETGDTEAFF.

This CDR3 is CASSAGQYNQPQHF. DNA for the CDR3: TGTGCCAGCAGCGCCGGACAGTACAATCAGCCCCAGCATTTT. The chain combines TRBV7-2 with TRBJ1-5; tentative D call: TRBD1 (6 bases). The CDR3 is made up of 14 amino acids. Deletions cut 5 bases from V and 3 bases from J, with 11 bases between. The V gene's germline CDR1 is SGHTA and CDR2 FQGNSA. The whole variable domain, remainder taken from reference TRBV7-2 and TRBJ1-5, is GAGVSQSPSNKVTEKGKDVELRCDPISGHTALYWYRQSLGQGLEFLIYFQGNSAPDKSGLPSDRFSAERTGGSVSTLTIQRTQQEDSAVYLCASSAGQYNQPQHFGDGTRLSIL.

This clone appeared a single time. This chain links TRBV19 with TRBJ1-1; a weak D match, TRBD1 (6 bases). Trimming took off 5 bases at V and 11 bases at J, with 21 bases between the two ends. The CDR3 consists of 14 residues. Germline V lookup: CDR1 LNHDA, CDR2 SQIVND (reference sequence). The CDR3 here is CASSRRGGAVGAFF. The CDR3, as DNA: TGTGCCAGTAGTCGCCGAGGGGGGGCCGTTGGCGCTTTCTTT.

This chain joins TRBV19 and TRBJ1-5; D unresolved. The CDR3 contains 17 residues. V shed 4 bases and J shed 2 bases, with 18 bases lying between them. The germline gives CDR1 LNHDA, CDR2 SQIVND (reference sequence). The CDR3: CASSRLRELTGNQPQHF. The DNA for the CDR3 is TGTGCCAGTAGTAGGTTGAGAGAATTAACGGGCAATCAGCCCCAGCATTTT.

The chain couples TRBV30 to TRBJ1-1; D is uncertain. The V end was cut by 4 bases, the J end by 0 bases, with 6 bases between. CDR3 length equals 12 residues. CDR1 GTSNPN and CDR2 SVGIG come from the germline V gene (reference sequence). In DNA form, the CDR3 reads TGTGCCTGGATCCTAATGAACACTGAAGCTTTCTTT. Translation gives CAWILMNTEAFF. Together with reference TRBV30 and TRBJ1-1, the CDR3 gives the full variable domain: SQTIHQWPATLVQPVGSPLSLECTVEGTSNPNLYWYRQAAGRGLQLLFYSVGIGQISSEVPQNLSASRPQDRQFILSSKKLLLSDSGFYLCAWILMNTEAFFGQGTRLTVV.

This clone was observed a handful of times. This chain connects TRBV30 to TRBJ2-6; tentative D call: TRBD2 (6 bases). The germline CDR1 and CDR2 sequences are GTSNPN and SVGIG (reference sequence). The CDR3 covers 14 residues. Trimming shortened V by 3 bases and J by 4 bases, and 10 bases separated the two germline ends. The CDR3 nucleotides are TGTGCCTGGAGGGGGGGATCAGGGGCCAACGTCCTGACTTTC. This translates into CAWRGGSGANVLTF.

This chain links TRBV19 with TRBJ2-1; TRBD1 might be the D (6 bases). The V and J ends lost 9 bases and 4 bases respectively, with 13 bases between them. This CDR3 spans 13 amino acids. CDR1 and CDR2 from the germline V gene are LNHDA and SQIVND (reference sequence). This chain's CDR3 is CASGQRAYNEQFF. DNA of the CDR3: TGTGCCAGCGGACAGAGAGCTTACAATGAGCAGTTCTTC.

V usage is TRBV28 and J usage is TRBJ2-2, with TRBD2 matching 11 bases. The CDR3 consists of 17 residues. Losses at the gene ends were 4 bases for V and 6 bases for J; bases not matched to a gene: 10. Germline V gene lookup returns CDR1 MDHEN and CDR2 SYDVKM. CDR3 nucleotide sequence: TGTGCCAGCAGTTCCCTAGCGGGGGGCCCCATGGCCGGGGAGCTGTTTTTT. The encoded protein is CASSSLAGGPMAGELFF.

The chain links TRBV30 to TRBJ1-1, with 9 positions matching TRBD1. The germline V gene has CDR1 GTSNPN and CDR2 SVGIG (reference sequence). J gave up 7 bases and V 5 bases, and 11 bases lay outside the gene matches. The CDR3 has 14 amino acids. CDR3 protein: CAWGGTGKVGEAFF. The CDR3 DNA follows: TGTGCCTGGGGTGGGACAGGGAAGGTGGGTGAAGCTTTCTTT.

The chain recombines TRBV30 with TRBJ1-4, with D perhaps TRBD1 (6 bases). Trimming shortened V by 4 bases and J by 5 bases, and 11 bases separated the two germline ends. The CDR3 is 13 amino acids. Germline values: CDR1 GTSNPN, CDR2 SVGIG (reference sequence). This CDR3 is CAWTTGFNEKLFF. In DNA form, the CDR3 reads TGTGCCTGGACTACAGGGTTCAATGAAAAACTGTTTTTT. Using reference TRBV30 and TRBJ1-4 for the parts outside the CDR3, the full variable domain is SQTIHQWPATLVQPVGSPLSLECTVEGTSNPNLYWYRQAAGRGLQLLFYSVGIGQISSEVPQNLSASRPQDRQFILSSKKLLLSDSGFYLCAWTTGFNEKLFFGSGTQLSVL.

This clone has only a few counts. The chain joins TRBV11-2 to TRBJ1-1; 9 bases fit TRBD1. Germline values: CDR1 SGHAT, CDR2 FQNNGV. The V segment lost 2 bases and the J segment 7 bases; nucleotides outside the gene matches: 8. This CDR3 comprises 15 residues. CDR3 bases: TGTGCCAGCAGCTTAAGGGACAGGGCAATCGGTGAAGCTTTCTTT. Protein product: CASSLRDRAIGEAFF.

The chain is built from TRBV30 and TRBJ1-1, with unresolved D. The V end lost 7 bases, the J end lost 10 bases, and 19 bases lay between the germline ends. This CDR3 contains 12 residues. Germline V gives CDR1 GTSNPN, CDR2 SVGIG (reference sequence). The CDR3 DNA reads as TGTGCCTATAAGCTATCGGGGTTGAGAGCTTTCTTT. Amino acid sequence: CAYKLSGLRAFF.

This sequence joins TRBV7-2 and TRBJ2-5; weak D call: TRBD1 (5 bases). This CDR3 has 17 amino acids. CDR1 is SGHTA, CDR2 FQGNSA, per germline. V shed 2 bases and J shed 2 bases, with 18 bases lying between them. Here the CDR3 DNA reads TGTGCCAGCAGCTTAAGGGGTAGCCTCTATTTACAAGAGACCCAGTACTTC. Protein product: CASSLRGSLYLQETQYF.

The chain couples TRBV6-6 to TRBJ2-7, with a weak D call TRBD2 (5 bases). CDR1 and CDR2 (germline): MNHNY, SVGAGI (reference sequence). With 2 bases removed from V and 2 bases from J, the gap between germline ends came to 7 bases. The CDR3 runs 13 residues. CDR3 in amino acids: CASSYRETYEQYF. The CDR3 nucleotides are TGTGCCAGCAGTTACAGGGAGACCTACGAGCAGTACTTC.

CDR3 nucleotides: TGTGCCAGCAGTTACGTATCTGTCGACTATGAAGCTTTCTTT. Translated, it gives CASSYVSVDYEAFF. The V and J genes are TRBV6-5 and TRBJ1-1; D is uncertain. Germline V gene data show CDR1 as MNHEY and CDR2 as SVGAGI. CDR3 length: 14 residues. Between the trimmed V and J ends, which lost 2 bases and 7 bases, there was a span of 14 bases.

This clone turned up a few times. V usage is TRBV19 and J usage is TRBJ1-5; D perhaps matches TRBD1 (5 bases). The germline CDR1 and CDR2 sequences are LNHDA and SQIVND (reference sequence). The CDR3 length is 13 residues. V was cut by 5 bases and J by 7 bases, with 12 bases left in between. In DNA form, the CDR3 reads TGTGCCAGTAGTGGTCCCACAGGCCAGCCCCAGCATTTT. It specifies CASSGPTGQPQHF.